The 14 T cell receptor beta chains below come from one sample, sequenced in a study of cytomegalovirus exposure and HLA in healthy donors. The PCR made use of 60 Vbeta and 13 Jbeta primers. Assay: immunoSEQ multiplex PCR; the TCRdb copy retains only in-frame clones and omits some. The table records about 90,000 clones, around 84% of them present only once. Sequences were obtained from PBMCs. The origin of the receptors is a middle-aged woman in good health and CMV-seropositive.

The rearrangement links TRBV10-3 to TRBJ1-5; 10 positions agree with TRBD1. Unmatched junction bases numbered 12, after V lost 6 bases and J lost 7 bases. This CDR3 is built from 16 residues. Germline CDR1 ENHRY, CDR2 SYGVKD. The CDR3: CAISRDRGKVGQPQHF. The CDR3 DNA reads TGTGCCATCAGCCGGGACAGGGGTAAGGTCGGGCAGCCCCAGCATTTT.

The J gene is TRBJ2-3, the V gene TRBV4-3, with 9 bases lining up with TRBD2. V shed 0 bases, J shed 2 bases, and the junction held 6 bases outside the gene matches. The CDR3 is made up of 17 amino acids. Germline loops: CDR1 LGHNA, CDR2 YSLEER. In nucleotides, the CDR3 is TGCGCCAGCAGCCAAGAAGCGTTAGCGGGGGACACAGATACGCAGTATTTT. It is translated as CASSQEALAGDTDTQYF.

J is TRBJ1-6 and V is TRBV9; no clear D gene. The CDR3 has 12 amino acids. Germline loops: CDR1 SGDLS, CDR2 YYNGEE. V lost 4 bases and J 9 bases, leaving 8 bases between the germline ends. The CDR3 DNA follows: TGTGCCAGCAGCAAACCGGGTTCACCCCTCCACTTT. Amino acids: CASSKPGSPLHF.

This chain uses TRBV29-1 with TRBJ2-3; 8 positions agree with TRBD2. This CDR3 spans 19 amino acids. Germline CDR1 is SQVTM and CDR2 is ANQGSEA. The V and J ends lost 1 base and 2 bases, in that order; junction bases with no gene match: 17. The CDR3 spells CSVEGDVEKAGVNTDTQYF. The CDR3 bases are TGCAGCGTTGAAGGGGACGTCGAAAAAGCGGGGGTTAACACAGATACGCAGTATTTT.

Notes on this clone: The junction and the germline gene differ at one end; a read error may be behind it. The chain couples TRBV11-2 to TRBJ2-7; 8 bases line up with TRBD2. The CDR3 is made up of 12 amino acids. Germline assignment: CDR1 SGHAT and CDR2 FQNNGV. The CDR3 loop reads CASSLAGGGKDF. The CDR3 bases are TGTGCCAGCAGCTTAGCGGGAGGGGGTAAGGACTTC.

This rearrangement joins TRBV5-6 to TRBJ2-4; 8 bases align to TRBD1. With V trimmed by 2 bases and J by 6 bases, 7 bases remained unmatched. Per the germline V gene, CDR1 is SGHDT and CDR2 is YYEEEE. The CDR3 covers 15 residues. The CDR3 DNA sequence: TGTGCCAGCAGCTTCCCCGGACAGGGTTTAAACATTCAGTACTTC. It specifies CASSFPGQGLNIQYF.

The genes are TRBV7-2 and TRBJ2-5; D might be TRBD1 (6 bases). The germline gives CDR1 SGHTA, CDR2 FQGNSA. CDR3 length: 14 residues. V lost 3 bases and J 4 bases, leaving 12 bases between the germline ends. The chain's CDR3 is CASSFFRGGETQYF. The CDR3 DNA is TGTGCCAGCAGCTTTTTCAGGGGTGGAGAGACCCAGTACTTC.

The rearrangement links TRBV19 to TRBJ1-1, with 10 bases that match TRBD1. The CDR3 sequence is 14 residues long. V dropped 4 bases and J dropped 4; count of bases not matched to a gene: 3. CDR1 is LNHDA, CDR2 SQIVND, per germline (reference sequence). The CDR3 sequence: CASSTTGGGTEAFF. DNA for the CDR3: TGTGCCAGTAGTACGACAGGGGGCGGCACTGAAGCTTTCTTT.

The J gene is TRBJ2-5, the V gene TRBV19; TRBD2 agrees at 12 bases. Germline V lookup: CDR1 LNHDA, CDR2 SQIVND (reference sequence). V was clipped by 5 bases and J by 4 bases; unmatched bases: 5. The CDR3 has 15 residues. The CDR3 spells CASSVPGLAGETQYF. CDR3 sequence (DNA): TGTGCCAGTAGTGTTCCGGGACTAGCGGGAGAGACCCAGTACTTC.

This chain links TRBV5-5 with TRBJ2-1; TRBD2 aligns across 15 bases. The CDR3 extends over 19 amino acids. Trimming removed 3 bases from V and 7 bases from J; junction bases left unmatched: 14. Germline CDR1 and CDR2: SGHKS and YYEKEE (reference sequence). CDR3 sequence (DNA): TGTGCCAGCAGCTCCCGGACTAGCGGGAGGGAATCGCGGGGGAATGAGCAGTTCTTC. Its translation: CASSSRTSGRESRGNEQFF.

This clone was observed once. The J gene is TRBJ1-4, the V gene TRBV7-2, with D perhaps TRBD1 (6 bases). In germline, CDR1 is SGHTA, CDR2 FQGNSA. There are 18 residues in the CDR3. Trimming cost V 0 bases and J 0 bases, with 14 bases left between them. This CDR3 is CASSLARSRGSTNEKLFF. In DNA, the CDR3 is TGTGCCAGCAGCTTAGCTCGCTCCAGGGGATCAACTAATGAAAAACTGTTTTTT.

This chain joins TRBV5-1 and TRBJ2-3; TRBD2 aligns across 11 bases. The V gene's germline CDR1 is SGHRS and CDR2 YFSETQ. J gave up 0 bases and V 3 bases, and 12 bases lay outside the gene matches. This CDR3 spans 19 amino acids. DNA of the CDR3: TGCGCCAGCAGCTCAGTCTCGGGACTAGCGGTATTCAGCACAGATACGCAGTATTTT. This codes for CASSSVSGLAVFSTDTQYF.

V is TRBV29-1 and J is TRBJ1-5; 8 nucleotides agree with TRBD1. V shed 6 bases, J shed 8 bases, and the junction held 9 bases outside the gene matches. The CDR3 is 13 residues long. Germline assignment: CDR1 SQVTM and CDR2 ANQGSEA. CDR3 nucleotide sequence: TGCAGCGTGGCAGACAGGGGTTCTGAGCCCCAGCATTTT. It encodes CSVADRGSEPQHF.

The CDR3 DNA is TGTGCCAGCAGCCCAGCAGGGGGACTCTATGGCTACACCTTC. This encodes CASSPAGGLYGYTF. The chain joins TRBV7-2 to TRBJ1-2; 7 bases line up with TRBD1. With 5 bases clipped from V and 4 bases from J, the junction kept 7 bases outside the gene matches. CDR1 and CDR2 (germline): SGHTA, FQGNSA. The CDR3 spans 14 residues.